The present TCR beta chain was sequenced within a study of shared clonotypes between healthy human individuals. Points from the study as a whole: Represented diversity (both genetic and exposure-history) was limited by the small number of donors. Despite large depth, rarefaction showed incomplete sorted-subset sequencing. Several donors showed sharing of around 5% of naive CD4 clonotypes.

Concerning this clone: Its specificity is not known.

V lost 1 base and J lost 6; bases outside the gene matches: 6. CDR1 ENHRY and CDR2 SYGVKD come from the germline V gene. The CDR3 has 15 amino acids. Generated by immunoSEQ multiplex PCR, the TCRdb table keeps only in-frame clones and is missing some. The repertoire consists of millions of clones, with 90% to 95% occurring once and the leading ten covering roughly 0.13%. The TCR originated in a man in his late teens or twenties in good health. The chain couples TRBV10-3 to TRBJ2-1; 7 nucleotides match TRBD1. The sample consisted of naive CD4+ T cells sorted from blood. Specified subset: CD45RA+ positively selected. The CDR3 loop reads CAISELTGDRNEQFF. CDR3 DNA: TGTGCCATCAGTGAGTTAACAGGGGATCGCAATGAGCAGTTCTTC.